The 9 T cell receptor beta chains listed next were all sequenced from one sample in a study of blood T cell repertoires in COVID-19. Method: immunoSEQ multiplex PCR; TCRdb's copy keeps in-frame clones and lacks some. The data show 45,000 to 50,000 clones, 80% to 90% seen once. Sequencing was performed on peripheral blood. These TCRs come from a woman older than 75 with COVID-19, enrolled during active disease.

The gene calls are TRBV27 and TRBJ1-6, with 7 bases aligning to TRBD1. The CDR3 has 16 amino acids. V was clipped by 5 bases and J by 7 bases; unmatched bases: 11. Per germline, CDR1 MNHEY and CDR2 SMNVEV (reference sequence). CDR3 nucleotides: TGTGCCAGCAGTAGGGGTTCCGGGACAGTGAATTCACCCCTCCACTTT. This translates into CASSRGSGTVNSPLHF.

This sequence joins TRBV19 and TRBJ2-3; tentative D call: TRBD2 (6 bases). Per germline, CDR1 LNHDA and CDR2 SQIVND (reference sequence). The length of the CDR3 is 16 residues. The ends were cut back, 0 bases at V and 7 bases at J, with 17 bases in the middle. CDR3: CASSIERPGGINTQYF. CDR3 bases: TGTGCCAGTAGTATAGAAAGGCCTGGAGGGATCAATACGCAGTATTTT.

The chain uses TRBV6-5 and TRBJ1-1; tentative D call: TRBD1 (6 bases). Germline CDR1 MNHEY, CDR2 SVGAGI. This CDR3 spans 14 amino acids. Trimming left V 6 bases short and J 1 base short, with 12 bases between. The CDR3, as DNA: TGTGCCAGCAGACCCGGACAGCGGAACACTGAAGCTTTCTTT. Translation gives CASRPGQRNTEAFF.

The chain recombines TRBV28 with TRBJ1-4, with 9 bases aligning to TRBD1. V lost 2 bases and J lost 11; bases outside the gene matches: 12. The germline gives CDR1 MDHEN, CDR2 SYDVKM. This CDR3 is 16 amino acids long. The CDR3 bases are TGTGCCAGCAGTTTAGGGGGTAGACAGGGGGTTGATAAACTGTTTTTT. This gives the protein CASSLGGRQGVDKLFF.

V and J are TRBV28 and TRBJ1-1; 10 bases agree with TRBD1. Germline loops: CDR1 MDHEN, CDR2 SYDVKM. This CDR3 contains 13 residues. With 8 bases clipped from V and 4 bases from J, the junction kept 4 bases outside the gene matches. CDR3 bases: TGTGCCAGCTACCGGGACAGGGGCACTGAAGCTTTCTTT. Residues: CASYRDRGTEAFF.

This clone came up a few times. The chain has TRBV27 and TRBJ2-7, with TRBD1 matching over 7 bases. CDR1 and CDR2 (germline): MNHEY, SMNVEV (reference sequence). V was pared by 3 bases and J by 2 bases, with 4 bases of the junction left unmatched. There are 14 residues in the CDR3. The CDR3 nucleotides read TGTGCCAGCAGTTTGGTCCAGGGGGCCTACGAGCAGTACTTC. This translates into CASSLVQGAYEQYF.

This chain uses TRBV6-2 or TRBV6-3 with TRBJ2-2; D unclear. V lost 2 bases to trimming and J lost 3 bases, with 10 bases between them. The germline V gene has CDR1 MNHEY and CDR2 SVGEGT. The CDR3 runs 15 residues. DNA for the CDR3: TGTGCCAGCAGTTACGTTTCCATTCACACCGGGGAGCTGTTTTTT. This gives the protein CASSYVSIHTGELFF.

DNA of the CDR3: TGTGCCAGTAGTATGGAGAGGGAAAGGAGCTACACCTTC. Amino acids: CASSMERERSYTF. The V gene is TRBV19, the J gene TRBJ1-2; D is uncertain. CDR3 length equals 13 residues. The germline V gene encodes CDR1 LNHDA and CDR2 SQIVND (reference sequence). Trimming cost V 3 bases and J 9 bases, with 14 bases left between them.

The sample holds many counts of this clone. This chain connects TRBV20-1 to TRBJ2-7; 13 nucleotides align to TRBD2. Germline values: CDR1 DFQATT, CDR2 SNEGSKA (reference sequence). The CDR3 covers 14 residues. The ends lost 3 bases at V and 6 bases at J; junction bases unmatched: 5. CDR3 region: CSASRTSGRTEQYF. The CDR3 DNA reads TGCAGTGCTAGTCGGACTAGCGGGAGAACCGAGCAGTACTTC.